The T cell receptor (beta chain) under discussion was sequenced for a study of T cell changes during pregnancy in multiple sclerosis. V was clipped by 5 bases and J by 6 bases; unmatched bases: 13. The CDR3 sequence is 17 residues long. Looked up from germline, CDR1 is SGHRS and CDR2 is YFSETQ. Sequenced by immunoSEQ multiplex PCR; TCRdb stores in-frame clones only, minus some. The sample lists around 35,000 clones; 85% to 90% were seen once. This receptor was taken from a female donor with multiple sclerosis, enrolled in a pregnancy study. Sequenced material: CD8+ T cells from peripheral blood mononuclear cells, taken after pregnancy. V usage is TRBV5-1 and J usage is TRBJ2-1, with 11 nucleotides matching TRBD2. The CDR3 region is CASRDSGGAILTNEQFF. The CDR3 DNA reads as TGCGCCAGCAGGGATAGCGGGGGGGCTATCCTGACCAATGAGCAGTTCTTC. Looking up the rest from reference TRBV5-1 and TRBJ2-1 gives the full variable domain: KAGVTQTPRYLIKTRGQQVTLSCSPISGHRSVSWYQQTPGQGLQFLFEYFSETQRNKGNFPGRFSGRQFSNSRSEMNVSTLELGDSALYLCASRDSGGAILTNEQFFGPGTRLTVL.